What follows is one T cell receptor (beta chain) and its context. What it binds is not known. One end of the junction varies from germline; a read error may be responsible. Germline CDR1 ENHRY, CDR2 SYGVKD. The CDR3 runs 20 residues. Having ophthalmopathy, the donors showed moderate-to-severe activity, CAS ≥3 and NOSPECS ≥4, with disease lasting under 3 months. Clinical symptoms, serum thyroxine, TRAb, thyroid ultrasound and orbital computed tomography were relied on for diagnosis. The data were taken from a study of Graves' ophthalmopathy and Graves' hyperthyroidism. General observations from the study: Ophthalmopathy and stable hyperthyroidism were discriminated by a 13-signature model, with roughly 90% sensitivity and approximately 81% specificity. With a specificity of roughly 72% and a sensitivity of roughly 71%, the model predicted ophthalmopathy progression.

From RNA, the CDR3 regions of TCR beta chains were amplified and sequenced. RT-PCR in the first round used HTBI primers; a second-round multiplex PCR followed. TCRdb analysed the multiplex PCR reads with MiXCR anew, one entry per CDR3 protein. The sample carries around 600,000 distinct CDR3 sequences, more than 40% recorded once. The sequence was obtained from an adult man with Graves' ophthalmopathy. This sequence joins TRBV10-3 and TRBJ1-1; TRBD1 agrees at 9 bases. Material for sequencing was peripheral blood. CDR3 nucleotides: TGTGCCAGCAGTTTATCTAGGGGCGCCTCGACAGGGGGTTTAAACACTGAAGCTTTCTTT. This encodes CASSLSRGASTGGLNTEAFF.